These 3 T cell receptor beta chains share one sample of origin, sequenced in a study of cytomegalovirus exposure and HLA in healthy donors. PCR employed 60 Vbeta and 13 Jbeta primers. Libraries were prepared by immunoSEQ multiplex PCR; TCRdb keeps only in-frame clonotypes and omits some of them. The sample holds around 200,000 clones; about 80% are singletons and the top ten take just over 1.4%. Sequenced material: PBMCs. The receptors stem from a girl aged 10-17 years in good health and CMV-seronegative.

The chain is built from TRBV2 and TRBJ2-1; TRBD2 matches 9 bases. V trimming: 6 bases; J trimming: 9 bases; junction bases outside the gene matches: 12. The germline V gene has CDR1 SNHLY and CDR2 FYNNEI. The CDR3 consists of 15 residues. The CDR3 DNA follows: TGTGCCAGCAGGGTTGGGCTAGCGGGACTCGGTGAGCAGTTCTTC. Amino acids: CASRVGLAGLGEQFF.

This clone was seen only a few times. The chain employs TRBV19 and TRBJ1-1; D may be TRBD1 (6 bases). The V end lost 7 bases, the J end lost 9 bases, and 21 bases lay between the germline ends. The germline gives CDR1 LNHDA, CDR2 SQIVND (reference sequence). CDR3 length: 14 residues. The CDR3 spells CASNPNRGGLKAFF. In DNA form, the CDR3 reads TGTGCCAGTAACCCCAATAGGGGGGGACTTAAAGCTTTCTTT. The entire variable domain, with the rest obtained from reference TRBV19 and TRBJ1-1, is as follows: DGGITQSPKYLFRKEGQNVTLSCEQNLNHDAMYWYRQDPGQGLRLIYYSQIVNDFQKGDIAEGYSVSREKKESFPLTVTSAQKNPTAFYLCASNPNRGGLKAFFGQGTRLTVV.

The chain combines TRBV28 with TRBJ1-6, with 7 bases lining up with TRBD1. The CDR3 runs 20 residues. V lost 5 bases, J lost 0 bases, and 16 bases stayed unmatched. Germline-derived CDR1 and CDR2 are MDHEN and SYDVKM. CDR3 nucleotides: TGTGCCAGCAGTCCCTTAAGTCTCAGGGGGATTAGCTCCTATAATTCACCCCTCCACTTT. Translation: CASSPLSLRGISSYNSPLHF.